Listed here is a single TCR beta chain. This sample stems from a study of blood T cell repertoires in COVID-19. Study background: Sites in the United States, Italy and Spain provided acute and convalescent COVID-19 samples. T cells, B-cell-depleted T cells, or PBMCs provided the cDNA or gDNA that served as material.

V was clipped by 7 bases and J by 3 bases; unmatched bases: 16. The germline CDR1 and CDR2 sequences are SQVTM and ANQGSEA. This CDR3 is built from 16 residues. Authors' methods: By means of reference gene primer amplification, nucleated cell counts were estimated. This table comes from immunoSEQ multiplex PCR, and its TCRdb copy is limited to in-frame clones, with some not included. V and J calls and clone size are as listed in that table; D and trimming were resolved from the DNA. This table has roughly 250,000 clones, 81% appearing once. This clonotype originated in a woman in her sixties with active or convalescent COVID-19. The chain recombines TRBV29-1 with TRBJ2-7, with 9 bases identical to TRBD1. Sequences were obtained from peripheral blood. The CDR3 nucleotides read TGCAGCGCCGTACCGAGGGTGGGACAGGGTGGCTACGAGCAGTACTTC. Translation gives CSAVPRVGQGGYEQYF.